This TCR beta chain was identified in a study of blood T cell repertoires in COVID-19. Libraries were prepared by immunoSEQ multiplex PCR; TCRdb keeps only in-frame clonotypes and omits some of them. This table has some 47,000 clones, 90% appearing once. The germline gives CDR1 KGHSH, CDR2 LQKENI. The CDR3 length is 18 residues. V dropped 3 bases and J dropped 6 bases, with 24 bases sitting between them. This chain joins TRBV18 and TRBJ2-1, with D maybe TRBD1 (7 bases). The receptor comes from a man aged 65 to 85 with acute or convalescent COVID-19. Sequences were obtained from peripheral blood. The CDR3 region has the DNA TGTGCCAGCTCACCCTGGTCAGGGGGAGGTGCTAGTGGCAATGAGCAGTTCTTC. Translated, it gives CASSPWSGGGASGNEQFF.